Listed below are T cell receptor beta chains from one sample, sequenced in a study of blood T cells in healthy people across ages. TCRdb called the 5' RACE reads again in MiXCR, with one record for every CDR3 protein. The sample holds hundreds of thousands of distinct CDR3 sequences, roughly 25% seen once. The sample was also linked to a second study, of T cells of mothers and their children.

Sequenced input: blood. The receptor source for this set is a boy between 10 and 17 years old in good health. The CDR3 runs from the conserved cysteine through the conserved F or W. The D gene is left open where the match is weak. Size values are once, few and many counts, or a class for expanded clones, and some rows have none.

clone_size	cdr3_length	v_call	j_call	d_call	cdr3_aa	cdr3_nt
few	15	TRBV24-1	TRBJ2-3	NA	CATSDLGGSTDTQYF	TGTGCCACCAGTGATTTAGGCGGGAGCACAGATACGCAGTATTTT
once	14	TRBV12-3/TRBV12-4	TRBJ2-5	NA	CASSDTGTQETQYF	TGTGCCAGCAGTGACACCGGGACCCAAGAGACCCAGTACTTC
NA	14	TRBV20-1	TRBJ2-5	TRBD1	CSASSDRGDETQYF	TGCAGTGCTAGCTCCGACAGGGGAGATGAGACCCAGTACTTC
many	14	TRBV25-1	TRBJ2-7	NA	CASSEGGHRDEQYF	TGTGCCAGCAGTGAAGGGGGCCACAGGGACGAGCAGTACTTC
NA	14	TRBV14	TRBJ2-1	TRBD1	CASSQADRFNEQFF	TGTGCCAGCAGCCAAGCGGACAGGTTCAATGAGCAGTTCTTC
few	18	TRBV7-6	TRBJ2-1	TRBD2	CASSRGLAGVGTYNEQFF	TGTGCCAGCAGCCGAGGACTAGCGGGAGTAGGAACCTACAATGAGCAGTTCTTC
NA	15	TRBV2	TRBJ1-2	NA	CASSVSGQAYYGYTF	TGTGCCAGCAGTGTCAGTGGCCAGGCCTACTATGGCTACACCTTC
few	14	TRBV10-3	TRBJ2-5	NA	CATKGTFTQETQYF	TGTGCCACCAAAGGGACTTTTACCCAAGAGACCCAGTACTTC
few	13	TRBV20-1	TRBJ2-7	NA	CSARVGGTYEQYF	TGCAGTGCTAGAGTCGGCGGGACCTACGAGCAGTACTTC
NA	17	TRBV5-1	TRBJ2-7	TRBD1	CASSIRPMTGDSYEQYF	TGCGCCAGCAGCATAAGACCGATGACAGGGGATTCCTACGAGCAGTACTTC
NA	12	TRBV29-1	TRBJ2-3	NA	CSVGARVDTQYF	TGCAGCGTTGGGGCTCGGGTTGATACGCAGTATTTT
NA	14	TRBV28	TRBJ2-7	TRBD1	CASSFLGTDNEQYF	TGTGCCAGCAGTTTTTTGGGGACAGATAACGAGCAGTACTTC
few	13	TRBV10-3	TRBJ2-7	TRBD1	CAIRSTGGDEQYF	TGTGCCATCAGATCGACAGGGGGCGACGAGCAGTACTTC
NA	12	TRBV20-1	TRBJ2-3	NA	CSASHHNYTQYF	TGCAGTGCTAGTCACCACAACTATACGCAGTATTTT
NA	15	TRBV7-9	TRBJ2-5	TRBD1	CASSFKQGDWETQYF	TGTGCCAGCAGCTTTAAACAGGGGGACTGGGAGACCCAGTACTTC
NA	15	TRBV9	TRBJ1-2	NA	CASSQQGRQDYGYTF	TGTGCCAGCAGCCAACAGGGCAGGCAAGACTATGGCTACACCTTC
few	15	TRBV20-1	TRBJ2-4	TRBD1	CSARDWETGMNIQYF	TGCAGTGCTAGAGATTGGGAGACAGGGATGAACATTCAGTACTTC
NA	14	TRBV9	TRBJ2-7	NA	CASSVATTSYEQYF	TGTGCCAGCAGCGTAGCGACTACCTCCTACGAGCAGTACTTC
NA	13	TRBV11-2	TRBJ2-1	NA	CASSLRVYDEQFF	TGTGCCAGCAGTCTCAGGGTTTACGATGAGCAGTTCTTC
many	17	TRBV4-2	TRBJ2-5	TRBD2	CASSQRLAGTYGETQYF	TGTGCCAGCAGCCAACGACTAGCGGGGACGTACGGGGAGACCCAGTACTTC
few	16	TRBV4-3	TRBJ1-2	NA	CASSQVSAAGNYGYTF	TGCGCCAGCAGCCAAGTCTCGGCAGCCGGAAACTATGGCTACACCTTC
NA	16	TRBV4-2	TRBJ2-7	TRBD1	CASSQGPGQGFYEQYF	TGTGCCAGCAGCCAGGGACCGGGACAGGGCTTCTATGAGCAGTACTTC
NA	13	TRBV29-1	TRBJ2-7	NA	CSVEEGDTYEQYF	TGCAGCGTTGAAGAAGGAGACACCTACGAGCAGTACTTC
few	16	TRBV5-1	TRBJ2-3	TRBD2	CASTLGLAGVTDTQYF	TGCGCCAGCACCCTAGGACTAGCGGGTGTCACAGATACGCAGTATTTT
few	15	TRBV2	TRBJ2-3	TRBD2	CASSSAGGAADTQYF	TGTGCCAGCAGTTCGGCGGGGGGGGCCGCAGATACGCAGTATTTT
NA	16	TRBV10-3	TRBJ2-1	NA	CAISESTGARYNEQFF	TGTGCCATCAGTGAGTCTACGGGGGCGAGGTACAATGAGCAGTTCTTC
NA	12	TRBV2	TRBJ2-7	NA	CASSTQAGEQYF	TGTGCCAGCAGCACACAGGCGGGGGAGCAGTACTTC
few	11	TRBV20-1	TRBJ2-7	NA	CSARKGDEQYF	TGCAGTGCTAGAAAGGGGGACGAGCAGTACTTC
few	12	TRBV28	TRBJ2-3	NA	CASSEGVNTQYF	TGTGCCAGCAGTGAAGGGGTAAATACGCAGTATTTT
NA	11	TRBV2	TRBJ1-1	NA	CASSPRVTAFF	TGTGCCAGCAGTCCTAGGGTGACGGCTTTCTTT
NA	12	TRBV29-1	TRBJ1-2	NA	CSASEVSYGYTF	TGCAGCGCGTCGGAGGTGAGCTATGGCTACACCTTC
NA	17	TRBV5-1	TRBJ2-2	NA	CASSLEFQGYNTGELFF	TGCGCCAGCAGCTTGGAATTTCAGGGCTACAACACCGGGGAGCTGTTTTTT
few	16	TRBV21-1	TRBJ1-2	NA	CASSKVGQTYPYGYTF	TGTGCCAGCAGCAAAGTAGGGCAGACTTACCCCTATGGCTACACCTTC
few	14	TRBV11-3	TRBJ2-7	NA	CASSLLGRTYEQYF	TGTGCCAGCAGCTTACTCGGCAGAACCTACGAGCAGTACTTC
few	13	TRBV29-1	TRBJ2-5	TRBD2	CSVRTSGQETQYF	TGCAGCGTACGGACTAGCGGACAAGAGACCCAGTACTTC
NA	16	TRBV27	TRBJ2-7	NA	CASSLSFSGASYEQYF	TGTGCCAGCAGTTTATCGTTCTCAGGGGCTTCCTACGAGCAGTACTTC
NA	11	TRBV12-3/TRBV12-4	TRBJ2-3	NA	CASSVLTTQYF	TGTGCCAGCAGTGTCCTCACTACGCAGTATTTT
NA	15	TRBV10-3	TRBJ1-4	TRBD1	CAISESTGGNEKLFF	TGTGCCATCAGTGAGTCGACAGGGGGTAATGAAAAACTGTTTTTT
NA	14	TRBV7-9	TRBJ1-2	NA	CASSLESFPYGYTF	TGTGCCAGCAGCTTAGAGTCCTTCCCTTATGGCTACACCTTC
NA	15	TRBV4-2	TRBJ2-7	TRBD1	CASSQDRDRGYEQYF	TGTGCCAGCAGCCAAGATCGTGACAGGGGCTACGAGCAGTACTTC
NA	14	TRBV21-1	TRBJ2-7	NA	CASSKALSGDEQYF	TGTGCCAGCAGCAAAGCGCTTTCGGGGGACGAGCAGTACTTC
NA	14	TRBV27	TRBJ2-4	NA	CASSLAGPQNIQYF	TGTGCCAGCAGTTTAGCGGGCCCGCAAAACATTCAGTACTTC
many	14	TRBV6-6	TRBJ2-7	NA	CASSLAAGSYEQYF	TGTGCCAGCAGCCTCGCCGCAGGGTCCTACGAGCAGTACTTC
NA	17	TRBV20-1	TRBJ2-7	TRBD1	CSARPNSNWTGSYEQYF	TGCAGTGCTAGACCCAACTCTAACTGGACAGGGTCCTACGAGCAGTACTTC
NA	13	TRBV29-1	TRBJ2-7	NA	CSVEDAFSYEQYF	TGCAGCGTCGAAGATGCCTTTTCTTACGAGCAGTACTTC
few	15	TRBV12-3/TRBV12-4	TRBJ2-2	TRBD2	CASSLGAGPTGELFF	TGTGCCAGCAGTTTAGGAGCGGGACCCACCGGGGAGCTGTTTTTT
NA	14	TRBV12-3/TRBV12-4	TRBJ2-5	TRBD2	CASSVLAGQETQYF	TGTGCCAGCAGCGTACTAGCGGGGCAAGAGACCCAGTACTTC
NA	14	TRBV12-3/TRBV12-4	TRBJ1-4	TRBD1	CASSYDRAGEKLFF	TGTGCCAGCAGCTACGACAGGGCGGGGGAAAAACTGTTTTTT
NA	17	TRBV21-1	TRBJ2-1	NA	CASSKATNIGEYNEQFF	TGTGCCAGCAGCAAAGCTACAAATATAGGAGAGTACAATGAGCAGTTCTTC
few	11	TRBV5-5	TRBJ2-1	NA	CASSLKDEQFF	TGTGCCAGCAGCTTGAAAGATGAGCAGTTCTTC
NA	14	TRBV2	TRBJ1-1	NA	CASSVSQMNTEAFF	TGTGCCAGCAGTGTATCTCAGATGAACACTGAAGCTTTCTTT
NA	16	TRBV27	TRBJ2-1	TRBD2	CASSLSMLADYNEQFF	TGTGCCAGCAGTTTATCAATGCTAGCGGACTACAATGAGCAGTTCTTC
NA	15	TRBV28	TRBJ2-1	TRBD2	CASSFLREFRNEQFF	TGTGCCAGCAGTTTTCTGCGGGAGTTTCGAAATGAGCAGTTCTTC
NA	18	TRBV4-1	TRBJ2-3	TRBD2	CASSQGLAGATSTDTQYF	TGCGCCAGCAGCCAAGGACTAGCGGGAGCCACTAGCACAGATACGCAGTATTTT
NA	12	TRBV5-1	TRBJ1-6	NA	CASRVGDSPLHF	TGCGCCAGCAGGGTGGGGGATTCACCCCTCCACTTT
NA	19	TRBV3-1	TRBJ2-5	TRBD2	CASSQEFLAGGAVQETQYF	TGTGCCAGCAGCCAAGAATTCCTAGCGGGGGGCGCGGTCCAAGAGACCCAGTACTTC
NA	15	TRBV5-1	TRBJ2-3	NA	CASRSQGSPTDTQYF	TGCGCCAGCAGATCTCAGGGAAGCCCTACAGATACGCAGTATTTT
NA	13	TRBV20-1	TRBJ2-5	NA	CSARGLNGETQYF	TGCAGTGCTAGAGGACTAAACGGGGAGACCCAGTACTTC